Reported below is one TCR beta chain. In the original analysis: Nucleated cell counts were estimated from reference gene primer amplification. Measured with immunoSEQ multiplex PCR; TCRdb has only the in-frame clones, and not every one. That table is the source of V, J and clone size, and D and trimming were worked out from the DNA. Among around 230,000 clones, 80% to 85% were seen once, and the ten largest hold roughly 12%. This specimen comes from a study of blood T cell repertoires in COVID-19. Whole-study context: Nucleic acid was either cDNA or gDNA, and it came from T cells, B-cell-depleted T cells, or PBMCs.

The sequencing input was peripheral blood. The TCR was taken from a woman in her fifties or sixties with active or convalescent COVID-19.

CDR3 in DNA: TGTGCCAGTACGGGGTATGGGGGCGCCCCTTTGACAGATACGCAGTATTTT. Amino acids: CASTGYGGAPLTDTQYF. The rearrangement joins TRBV19 to TRBJ2-3, with TRBD1 as a possible D gene (6 bases). Germline V gene sequence: CDR1 LNHDA, CDR2 SQIVND (reference sequence). The length of the CDR3 is 17 residues. The V end lost 7 bases, the J end lost 3 bases, and 23 bases lay between the germline ends.